A single sample gave rise to the 12 T cell receptor beta chains below, sequenced in a study of cytomegalovirus exposure and HLA in healthy donors. The study ran its PCR with 60 Vbeta and 13 Jbeta primers. Using immunoSEQ multiplex PCR, the repertoire was profiled, and TCRdb retains in-frame clones only, with some absent. Of 150,000 or so clones listed, over 65% are singletons. Sequencing was done on a sample of PBMCs. These receptors were taken from a woman aged 40 to 50 in good health and CMV-seronegative.

This clone has more than one count but fewer than ten. V gene TRBV6-1 combines with J gene TRBJ2-3, with 14 positions matching TRBD2. CDR1 MNHNS and CDR2 SASEGT come from the germline V gene. The CDR3 is 15 amino acids. Losses at the gene ends were 3 bases for V and 4 bases for J; bases not matched to a gene: 0. CDR3 DNA sequence: TGTGCCAGCAGTGAGACTAGCGGGGGGGCAGATACGCAGTATTTT. Its protein is CASSETSGGADTQYF.

V gene TRBV11-3 combines with J gene TRBJ1-1, with no clear D. The CDR3 is 11 residues long. V was shortened by 5 bases and J by 5 bases, with 6 bases between the two germline ends. The germline V gene encodes CDR1 SGHNT and CDR2 YENEEA. CDR3 sequence reads: CASSAATEAFF. The CDR3, as DNA: TGTGCCAGCAGCGCCGCGACTGAAGCTTTCTTT.

This chain joins TRBV6-1 and TRBJ1-2; a weak D match, TRBD1 (5 bases). V was pared by 7 bases and J by 0 bases, with 12 bases between. Germline lookup yields CDR1 MNHNS and CDR2 SASEGT. This CDR3 is 14 amino acids long. The CDR3 loop reads CASNLSGPNYGYTF. The CDR3 DNA sequence: TGTGCCAGCAATCTGTCAGGGCCTAACTATGGCTACACCTTC.

The chain couples TRBV4-1 to TRBJ2-2; TRBD1 matches at 9 bases. Germline loops: CDR1 MGHRA, CDR2 YSYEKL. The V segment lost 10 bases and the J segment 7 bases; nucleotides outside the gene matches: 13. This CDR3 has 15 residues. The DNA for the CDR3 is TGCGCCACCACGCCTCAACAGGGGGCGGGCGGGGAGCTGTTTTTT. This codes for CATTPQQGAGGELFF.

The chain carries TRBV5-4 and TRBJ2-3, with 12 bases fitting TRBD2. Germline assignment: CDR1 SGHNT and CDR2 YYREEE (reference sequence). The V segment lost 4 bases and the J segment 0 bases; nucleotides outside the gene matches: 3. The CDR3 sequence is 16 residues long. As DNA, the CDR3 is TGTGCCAGCAGCCTACTAGCGGGGGGCAGCACAGATACGCAGTATTTT. Protein sequence: CASSLLAGGSTDTQYF.

The chain has TRBV5-6 and TRBJ2-1; TRBD2 matches 11 bases. Germline V gene sequence: CDR1 SGHDT, CDR2 YYEEEE. CDR3 length equals 17 residues. The J segment lost 5 bases and the V segment lost 2 bases, leaving 9 bases of the junction unmatched. The CDR3 here is CASSLPTGTSGDNEQFF. The CDR3 DNA sequence: TGTGCCAGCAGCTTACCTACCGGGACTAGCGGTGACAATGAGCAGTTCTTC. Full variable domain (rest looked up from reference TRBV5-6 and TRBJ2-1): DAGVTQSPTHLIKTRGQQVTLRCSPKSGHDTVSWYQQALGQGPQFIFQYYEEEERQRGNFPDRFSGHQFPNYSSELNVNALLLGDSALYLCASSLPTGTSGDNEQFFGPGTRLTVL.

This chain uses TRBV13 with TRBJ2-7; D possibly corresponds to TRBD1 (5 bases). Germline V CDR1 and CDR2: PRHDT, FYEKMQ (reference sequence). The germline V and J ends were trimmed by 8 bases and 2 bases, with 25 bases remaining between them. This CDR3 region has 17 residues. The CDR3 nucleotides are TGTGCCAGCGGGGCGGCGGTTAGCCCACAAGGGGCCTACGAGCAGTACTTC. Its translation: CASGAAVSPQGAYEQYF.

The genes are TRBV11-3 and TRBJ2-5, with D perhaps matching TRBD1 (6 bases). Deletions cut 3 bases from V and 5 bases from J, with 13 bases between. The CDR3 length is 14 residues. Germline CDR1 reads SGHNT; CDR2 reads YENEEA. CDR3 nucleotides: TGTGCCAGCAGCTTCCCTACAGGGACCGAGACCCAGTACTTC. Its translation: CASSFPTGTETQYF.

The rearrangement uses TRBV19 and TRBJ1-5; possible D gene TRBD1, 6 bases. V lost 9 bases, J lost 2 bases, and 14 bases lay in between. The CDR3 totals 14 residues. Germline CDR1 LNHDA, CDR2 SQIVND (reference sequence). The CDR3 region is CASHGDIRNQPQHF. Here the CDR3 DNA reads TGTGCCAGCCACGGGGACATTCGCAATCAGCCCCAGCATTTT.

This clone was detected only once. This chain links TRBV28 with TRBJ1-1; D is possibly TRBD1 (5 bases). Germline V gene data show CDR1 as MDHEN and CDR2 as SYDVKM. V dropped 8 bases and J dropped 4 bases, with 17 bases sitting between them. The CDR3 covers 14 residues. CDR3: CASPGRGDGTEAFF. CDR3 DNA: TGTGCCAGCCCTGGTCGGGGGGACGGCACTGAAGCTTTCTTT. The entire variable domain, with the rest obtained from reference TRBV28 and TRBJ1-1, is as follows: DVKVTQSSRYLVKRTGEKVFLECVQDMDHENMFWYRQDPGLGLRLIYFSYDVKMKEKGDIPEGYSVSREKKERFSLILESASTNQTSMYLCASPGRGDGTEAFFGQGTRLTVV.

A few counts support this clone. The chain is built from TRBV5-1 and TRBJ2-7; D uncertain. The CDR3 extends over 17 amino acids. Germline CDR1 is SGHRS and CDR2 is YFSETQ. Trimming took off 0 bases at V and 6 bases at J, with 22 bases between the two ends. The CDR3 reads CASSLDPPQIAGAEQYF. CDR3 nucleotides: TGCGCCAGCAGCTTGGATCCACCGCAAATAGCTGGTGCCGAGCAGTACTTC.

The chain combines TRBV6-5 with TRBJ1-2; no definite D call. This CDR3 contains 15 residues. Trimming shortened V by 0 bases and J by 5 bases, and 13 bases separated the two germline ends. The V gene's germline CDR1 is MNHEY and CDR2 SVGAGI. Written as DNA, the CDR3 is TGTGCCAGCAGTTACTCCCGAATACTCCCATATGGCTACACCTTC. Protein product: CASSYSRILPYGYTF.